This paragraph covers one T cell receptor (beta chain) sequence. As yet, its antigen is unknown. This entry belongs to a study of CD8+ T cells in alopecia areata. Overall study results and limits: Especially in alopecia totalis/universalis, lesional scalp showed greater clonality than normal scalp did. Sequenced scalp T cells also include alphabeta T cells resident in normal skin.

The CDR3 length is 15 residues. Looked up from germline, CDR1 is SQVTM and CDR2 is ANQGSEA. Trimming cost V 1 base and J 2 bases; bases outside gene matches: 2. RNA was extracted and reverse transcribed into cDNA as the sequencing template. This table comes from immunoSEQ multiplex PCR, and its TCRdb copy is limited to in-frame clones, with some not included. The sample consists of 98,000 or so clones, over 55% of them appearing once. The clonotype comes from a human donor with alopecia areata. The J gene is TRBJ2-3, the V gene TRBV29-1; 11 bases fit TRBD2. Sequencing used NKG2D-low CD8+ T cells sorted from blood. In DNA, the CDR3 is TGCAGCGTTGAAGGACTAGCGGGGCTCACAGATACGCAGTATTTT. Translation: CSVEGLAGLTDTQYF.